This T cell receptor beta chain was identified during a study of CD8 T cells in Susac syndrome. Study-level information: Clinical remission applied to roughly 8 sequenced Susac syndrome patients, and roughly six had active disease.

Random hexamers were used to reverse transcribe roughly 0.45 to 1 ug of RNA. Multiplex PCR with immunoSEQ amplified the TCR beta CDR3 across 54 Vbeta and 13 Jbeta. A single record per CDR3 protein comes from TCRdb applying MiXCR to the immunoSEQ multiplex PCR reads. The repertoire holds over 70,000 distinct CDR3 sequences, with 95% to 97% as singletons. V lost 5 bases and J lost 5, with 9 bases in between. CDR1 is GTSNPN, CDR2 SVGIG, per germline (reference sequence). The CDR3 has 11 amino acids. What was sequenced was CD8+ T cells from PBMCs. The rearrangement joins TRBV30 to TRBJ1-2; no definite D call. The sequence derives from a human donor with Susac syndrome. CDR3 loop: CAWLDGYGYTF. CDR3 bases: TGTGCCTGGCTGGACGGTTATGGCTACACCTTC.